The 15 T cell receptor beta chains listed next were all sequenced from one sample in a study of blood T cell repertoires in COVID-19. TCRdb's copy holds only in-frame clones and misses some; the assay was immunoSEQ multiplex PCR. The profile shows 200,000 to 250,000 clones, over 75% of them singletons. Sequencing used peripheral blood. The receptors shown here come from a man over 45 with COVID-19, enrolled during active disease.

DNA for the CDR3: TGTGCCAGCAGCCCGGGACTAGCGAGCACAGATACGCAGTATTTT. The encoded protein is CASSPGLASTDTQYF. The V gene is TRBV5-4, the J gene TRBJ2-3; TRBD2 aligns across 10 bases. CDR1 and CDR2 (germline): SGHNT, YYREEE (reference sequence). Germline trimming cut 4 bases from V and 0 bases from J; bases unmatched to any gene: 2. There are 15 residues in the CDR3.

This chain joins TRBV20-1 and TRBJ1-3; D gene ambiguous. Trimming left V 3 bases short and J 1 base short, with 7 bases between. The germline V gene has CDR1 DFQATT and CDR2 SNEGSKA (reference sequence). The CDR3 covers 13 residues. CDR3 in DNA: TGCAGTGCTAGTCGGGGTTCTGGAAACACCATATATTTT. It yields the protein CSASRGSGNTIYF.

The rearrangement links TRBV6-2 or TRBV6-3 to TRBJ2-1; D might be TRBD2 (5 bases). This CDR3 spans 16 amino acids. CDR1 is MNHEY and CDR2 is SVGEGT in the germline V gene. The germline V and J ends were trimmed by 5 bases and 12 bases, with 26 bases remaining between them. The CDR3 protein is CASSRPPAEVDVGQFF. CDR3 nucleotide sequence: TGTGCCAGCAGTCGCCCTCCGGCGGAGGTGGATGTGGGGCAGTTCTTC.

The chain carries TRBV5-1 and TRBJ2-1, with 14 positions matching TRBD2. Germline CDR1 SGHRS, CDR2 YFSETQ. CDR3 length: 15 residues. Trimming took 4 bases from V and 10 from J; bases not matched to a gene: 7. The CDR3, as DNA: TGCGCCAGCAGCCTCGGACTAGCGGGAGGATCGGAGCAGTTCTTC. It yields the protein CASSLGLAGGSEQFF.

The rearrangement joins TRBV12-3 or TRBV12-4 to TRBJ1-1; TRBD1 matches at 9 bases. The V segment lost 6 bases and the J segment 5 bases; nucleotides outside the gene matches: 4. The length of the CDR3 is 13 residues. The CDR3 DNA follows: TGTGCCAGCAGATACGGACAGGGGACTGAAGCTTTCTTT. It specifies CASRYGQGTEAFF.

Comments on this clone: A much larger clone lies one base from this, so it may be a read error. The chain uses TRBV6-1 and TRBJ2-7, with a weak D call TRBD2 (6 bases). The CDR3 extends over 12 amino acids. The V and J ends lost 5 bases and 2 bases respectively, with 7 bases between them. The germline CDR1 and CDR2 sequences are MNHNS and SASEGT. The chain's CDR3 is CASSSGAYEQYF. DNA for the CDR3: TGTGCCAGCAGTTCGGGGGCCTACGAGCAGTACTTC.

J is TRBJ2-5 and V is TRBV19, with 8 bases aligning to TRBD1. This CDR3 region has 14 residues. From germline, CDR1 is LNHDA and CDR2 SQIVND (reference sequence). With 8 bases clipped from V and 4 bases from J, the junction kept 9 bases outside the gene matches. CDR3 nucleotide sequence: TGTGCCAGTGGGAAGACAGGGGATCCAGAGACCCAGTACTTC. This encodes CASGKTGDPETQYF. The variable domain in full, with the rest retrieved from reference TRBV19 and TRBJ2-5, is DGGITQSPKYLFRKEGQNVTLSCEQNLNHDAMYWYRQDPGQGLRLIYYSQIVNDFQKGDIAEGYSVSREKKESFPLTVTSAQKNPTAFYLCASGKTGDPETQYFGPGTRLLVL.

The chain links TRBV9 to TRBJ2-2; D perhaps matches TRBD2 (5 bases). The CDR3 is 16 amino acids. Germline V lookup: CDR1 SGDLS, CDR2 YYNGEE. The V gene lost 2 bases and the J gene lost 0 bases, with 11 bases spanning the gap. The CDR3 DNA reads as TGTGCCAGCAGCGTCGGAGCGGCCTCGAACACCGGGGAGCTGTTTTTT. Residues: CASSVGAASNTGELFF.

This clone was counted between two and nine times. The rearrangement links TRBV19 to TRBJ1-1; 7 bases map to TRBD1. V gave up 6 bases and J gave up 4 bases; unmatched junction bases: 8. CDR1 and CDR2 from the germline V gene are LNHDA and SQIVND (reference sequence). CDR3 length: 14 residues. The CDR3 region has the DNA TGTGCCAGTAGCCGACAGGGATGGAGCACTGAAGCTTTCTTT. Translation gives CASSRQGWSTEAFF.

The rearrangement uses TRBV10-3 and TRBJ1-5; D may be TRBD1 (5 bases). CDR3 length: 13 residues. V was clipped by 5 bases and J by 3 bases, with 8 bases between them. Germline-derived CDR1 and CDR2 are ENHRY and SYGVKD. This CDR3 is CAISRDSNQPQHF. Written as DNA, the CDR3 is TGTGCCATCAGTCGGGACTCCAATCAGCCCCAGCATTTT.

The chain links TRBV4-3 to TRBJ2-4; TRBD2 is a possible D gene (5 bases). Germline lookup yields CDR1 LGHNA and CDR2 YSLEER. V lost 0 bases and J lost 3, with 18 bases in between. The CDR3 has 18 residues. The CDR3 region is CASSQEGGPRVGKNIQYF. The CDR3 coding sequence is TGCGCCAGCAGCCAAGAGGGCGGTCCGAGGGTTGGCAAAAACATTCAGTACTTC.

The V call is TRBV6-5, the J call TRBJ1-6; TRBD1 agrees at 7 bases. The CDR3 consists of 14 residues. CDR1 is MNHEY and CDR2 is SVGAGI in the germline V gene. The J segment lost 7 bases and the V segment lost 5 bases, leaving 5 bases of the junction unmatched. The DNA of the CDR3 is TGTGCCAGCAGTCGACAGGGAAGGAATTCACCCCTCCACTTT. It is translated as CASSRQGRNSPLHF.

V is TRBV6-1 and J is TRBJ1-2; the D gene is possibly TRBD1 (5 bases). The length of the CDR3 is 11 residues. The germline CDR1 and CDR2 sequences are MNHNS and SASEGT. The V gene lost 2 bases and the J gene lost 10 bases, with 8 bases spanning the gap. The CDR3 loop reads CASSERRAYTF. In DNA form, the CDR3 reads TGTGCCAGCAGTGAACGCAGGGCCTACACCTTC.

The DNA for the CDR3 is TGTGCCAGCAGCTTAACGCGGGAAATGAACACTGAAGCTTTCTTT. Translating gives CASSLTREMNTEAFF. This rearrangement joins TRBV7-3 to TRBJ1-1, with D unclear. This CDR3 has 15 amino acids. Germline V gene lookup returns CDR1 SGHTA and CDR2 FQGTGA. Trimming pared 0 bases from V and 0 bases from J, leaving 8 bases between.

The CDR3 loop reads CASSLVRQVNSYEQYF. CDR3 nucleotides: TGTGCCAGCAGCTTAGTACGCCAGGTGAACTCCTACGAGCAGTACTTC. The rearrangement uses TRBV11-2 and TRBJ2-7, with D hard to call. Germline V CDR1 and CDR2: SGHAT, FQNNGV. This CDR3 region has 16 residues. V lost 1 base and J lost 0, with 13 bases in between.